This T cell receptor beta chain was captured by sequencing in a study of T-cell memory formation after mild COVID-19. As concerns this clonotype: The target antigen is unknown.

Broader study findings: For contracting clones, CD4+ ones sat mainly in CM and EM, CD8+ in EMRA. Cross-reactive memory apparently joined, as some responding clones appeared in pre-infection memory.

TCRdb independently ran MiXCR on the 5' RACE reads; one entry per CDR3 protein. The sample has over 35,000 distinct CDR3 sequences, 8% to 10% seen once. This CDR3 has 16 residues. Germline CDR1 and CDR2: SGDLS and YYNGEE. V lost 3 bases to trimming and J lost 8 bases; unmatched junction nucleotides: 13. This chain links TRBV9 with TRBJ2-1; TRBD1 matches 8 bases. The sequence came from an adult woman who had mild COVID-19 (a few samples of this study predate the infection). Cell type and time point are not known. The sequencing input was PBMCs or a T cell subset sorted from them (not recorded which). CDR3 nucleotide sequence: TGTGCCAGCAGCGCCCGCGACAGGGGTCTACAATATGAGCAGTTCTTC. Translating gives CASSARDRGLQYEQFF. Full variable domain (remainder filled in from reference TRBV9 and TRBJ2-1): DSGVTQTPKHLITATGQRVTLRCSPRSGDLSVYWYQQSLDQGLQFLIQYYNGEERAKGNILERFSAQQFPDLHSELNLSSLELGDSALYFCASSARDRGLQYEQFFGPGTRLTVL.